This note documents a single TCR beta chain sequence. Its antigen is not known. A much larger clone lies a single base off, so this may be a read error. Amplification targeted TCR beta CDR3 regions from RNA transcripts. A set of HTBI primers served as the primers for a first-round RT-PCR of the TCR CDR3. TCRdb re-called the multiplex PCR reads through MiXCR, storing one row per CDR3 protein. The table records 550,000 to 600,000 distinct CDR3 sequences, 12% to 15% of them present only once. These data originate in a study of T cells in Graves' hyperthyroidism and ophthalmopathy. Broader study findings: Among clonotypes expanded in thyroid above 0.001, most were also found in blood.

Duration under 3 months, a NOSPECS grade of at least 4, and a Clinical Activity Score of at least 3 characterized the ophthalmopathy patients. Using 10 ml of fresh peripheral blood, PBMCs were prepared. CDR3 length: 12 amino acids. The germline V gene has CDR1 MNHEY and CDR2 SMNVEV (reference sequence). The TCR comes from a young woman with Graves' ophthalmopathy. The gene calls are TRBV27 and TRBJ2-7; D might be TRBD1 (5 bases). The end of the DNA fits TRBJ2-1 better, so the J call may be wrong. What was sequenced was blood. CDR3 sequence: CASSSGLGEQFF. CDR3 coding DNA: TGTGCCAGCAGTTCAGGGCTAGGCGAGCAGTTCTTC.